This T cell receptor beta chain comes out of a study of T cell responses to AZD1222 COVID-19 vaccine. Overall study: Pooling was applied to second doses at about 4 or about 12 weeks. Study results and caveats: The donor group comprised mostly white British people and more females; the analysis possibly underestimated clonal diversity. Sampling that yielded the repertoires occurred only after the peak T cell response. Among spike-specific TCRs, nearly half reportedly target unmutated variant regions.

As regards this clone: What it binds is not known.

The germline V gene encodes CDR1 SEHNR and CDR2 FQNEAQ (reference sequence). The CDR3 has 19 residues. With 1 base clipped from V and 0 bases from J, the junction kept 12 bases outside the gene matches. Profiled with immunoSEQ multiplex PCR; TCRdb holds only in-frame clones, not every one. This sample has over 150,000 clones, with around 90% found just once. The receptor comes from an adult in good health. The J gene is TRBJ1-3, the V gene TRBV7-9, with 7 positions matching TRBD1. The sequences come from peripheral blood, collected on day 0 of AZD1222 vaccination. CDR3 DNA: TGTGCCAGCAGCTTAGTCGGTCCGCAAACAGGGGACTCTGGAAACACCATATATTTT. It specifies CASSLVGPQTGDSGNTIYF.